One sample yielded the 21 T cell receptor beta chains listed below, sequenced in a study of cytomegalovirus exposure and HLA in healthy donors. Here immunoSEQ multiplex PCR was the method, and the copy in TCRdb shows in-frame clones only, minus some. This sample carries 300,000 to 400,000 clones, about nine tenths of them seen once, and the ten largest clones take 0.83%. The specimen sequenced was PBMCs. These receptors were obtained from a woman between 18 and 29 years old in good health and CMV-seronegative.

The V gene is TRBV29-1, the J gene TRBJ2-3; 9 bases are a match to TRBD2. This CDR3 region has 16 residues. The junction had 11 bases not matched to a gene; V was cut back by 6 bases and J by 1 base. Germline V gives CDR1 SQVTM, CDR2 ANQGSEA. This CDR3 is CSVQGGGRVRTDTQYF. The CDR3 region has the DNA TGCAGCGTCCAGGGGGGCGGGAGGGTTCGCACAGATACGCAGTATTTT.

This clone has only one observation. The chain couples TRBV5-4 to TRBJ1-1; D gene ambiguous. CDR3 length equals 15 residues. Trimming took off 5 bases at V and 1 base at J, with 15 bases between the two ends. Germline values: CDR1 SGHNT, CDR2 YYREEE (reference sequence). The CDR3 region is CASRLDAGTNTEAFF. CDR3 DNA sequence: TGTGCCAGCAGGCTTGATGCGGGAACGAACACTGAAGCTTTCTTT.

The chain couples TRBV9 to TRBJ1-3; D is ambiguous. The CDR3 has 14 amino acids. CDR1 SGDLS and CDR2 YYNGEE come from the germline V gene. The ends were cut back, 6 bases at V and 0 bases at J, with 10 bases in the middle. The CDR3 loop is CASNDRGSGNTIYF. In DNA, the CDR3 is TGTGCCAGCAACGATCGGGGCTCTGGAAACACCATATATTTT. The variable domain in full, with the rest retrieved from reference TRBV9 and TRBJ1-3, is DSGVTQTPKHLITATGQRVTLRCSPRSGDLSVYWYQQSLDQGLQFLIQYYNGEERAKGNILERFSAQQFPDLHSELNLSSLELGDSALYFCASNDRGSGNTIYFGEGSWLTVV.

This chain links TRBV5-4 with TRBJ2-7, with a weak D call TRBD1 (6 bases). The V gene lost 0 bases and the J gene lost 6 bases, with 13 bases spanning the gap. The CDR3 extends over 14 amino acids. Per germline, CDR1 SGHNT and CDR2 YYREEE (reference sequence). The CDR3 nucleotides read TGTGCCAGCAGCTTGGATAGGGGGTTCAGCGAGCAGTACTTC. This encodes CASSLDRGFSEQYF. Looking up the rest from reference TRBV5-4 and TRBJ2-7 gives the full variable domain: ETGVTQSPTHLIKTRGQQVTLRCSSQSGHNTVSWYQQALGQGPQFIFQYYREEENGRGNFPPRFSGLQFPNYSSELNVNALELDDSALYLCASSLDRGFSEQYFGPGTRLTVT.

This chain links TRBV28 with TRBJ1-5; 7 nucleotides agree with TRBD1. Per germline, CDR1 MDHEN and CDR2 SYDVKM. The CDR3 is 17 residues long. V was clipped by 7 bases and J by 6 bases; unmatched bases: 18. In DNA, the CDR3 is TGTGCCAGCACCCAATCAGCGACAGGGAAGTTATCTCAGCCCCAGCATTTT. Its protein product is CASTQSATGKLSQPQHF.

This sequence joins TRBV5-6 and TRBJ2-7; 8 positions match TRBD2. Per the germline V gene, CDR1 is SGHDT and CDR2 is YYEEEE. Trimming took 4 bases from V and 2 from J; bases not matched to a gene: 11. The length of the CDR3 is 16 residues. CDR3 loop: CASSPAGVAGTYEQYF. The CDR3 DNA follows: TGTGCCAGCAGCCCCGCCGGGGTAGCGGGAACCTACGAGCAGTACTTC. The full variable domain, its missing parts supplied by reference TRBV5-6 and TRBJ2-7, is DAGVTQSPTHLIKTRGQQVTLRCSPKSGHDTVSWYQQALGQGPQFIFQYYEEEERQRGNFPDRFSGHQFPNYSSELNVNALLLGDSALYLCASSPAGVAGTYEQYFGPGTRLTVT.

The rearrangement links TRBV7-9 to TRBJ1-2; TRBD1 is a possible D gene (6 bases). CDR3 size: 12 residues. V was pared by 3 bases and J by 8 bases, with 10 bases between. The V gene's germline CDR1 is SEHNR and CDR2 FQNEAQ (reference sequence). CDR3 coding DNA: TGTGCCAGCAGCTTTGGGGGCGAGGGCTACACCTTC. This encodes CASSFGGEGYTF.

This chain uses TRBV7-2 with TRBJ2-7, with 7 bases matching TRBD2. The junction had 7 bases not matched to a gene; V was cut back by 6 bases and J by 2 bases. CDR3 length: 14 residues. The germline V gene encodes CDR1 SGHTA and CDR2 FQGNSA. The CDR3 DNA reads TGTGCCAGCAGTTGGGGGGGGAGCCCCTACGAGCAGTACTTC. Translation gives CASSWGGSPYEQYF.

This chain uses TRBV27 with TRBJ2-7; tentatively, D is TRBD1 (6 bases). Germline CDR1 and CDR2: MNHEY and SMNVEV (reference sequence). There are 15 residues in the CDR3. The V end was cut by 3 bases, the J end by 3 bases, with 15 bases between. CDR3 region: CASSFTGSPYYEQYF. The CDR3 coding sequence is TGTGCCAGCAGTTTTACAGGGTCACCTTACTACGAGCAGTACTTC.

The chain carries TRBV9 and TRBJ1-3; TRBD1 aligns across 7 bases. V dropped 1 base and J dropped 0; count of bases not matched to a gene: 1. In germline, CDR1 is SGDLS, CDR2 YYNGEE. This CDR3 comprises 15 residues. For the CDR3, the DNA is TGTGCCAGCAGCGTATGGGACAGCTCTGGAAACACCATATATTTT. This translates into CASSVWDSSGNTIYF.

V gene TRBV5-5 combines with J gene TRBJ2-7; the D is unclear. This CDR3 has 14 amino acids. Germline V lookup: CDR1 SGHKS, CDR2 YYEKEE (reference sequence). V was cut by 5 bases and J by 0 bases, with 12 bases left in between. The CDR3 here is CASRTTAYSYEQYF. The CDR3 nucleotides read TGTGCCAGCAGAACAACAGCATACTCCTACGAGCAGTACTTC. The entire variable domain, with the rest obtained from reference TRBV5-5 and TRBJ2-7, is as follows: DAGVTQSPTHLIKTRGQQVTLRCSPISGHKSVSWYQQVLGQGPQFIFQYYEKEERGRGNFPDRFSARQFPNYSSELNVNALLLGDSALYLCASRTTAYSYEQYFGPGTRLTVT.

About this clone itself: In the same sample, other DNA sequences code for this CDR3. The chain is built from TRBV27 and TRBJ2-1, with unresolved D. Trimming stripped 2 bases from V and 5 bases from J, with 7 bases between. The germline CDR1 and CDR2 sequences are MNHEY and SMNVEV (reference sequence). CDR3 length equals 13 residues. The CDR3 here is CASSLRADNEQFF. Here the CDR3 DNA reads TGTGCCAGCAGTTTAAGAGCCGACAATGAGCAGTTCTTC.

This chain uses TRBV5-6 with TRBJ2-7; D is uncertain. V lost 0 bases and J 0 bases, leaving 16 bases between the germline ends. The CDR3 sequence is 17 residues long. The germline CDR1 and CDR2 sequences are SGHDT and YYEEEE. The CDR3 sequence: CASSLGPLTLLSYEQYF. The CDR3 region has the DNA TGTGCCAGCAGCTTGGGCCCCCTGACACTCCTCTCCTACGAGCAGTACTTC.

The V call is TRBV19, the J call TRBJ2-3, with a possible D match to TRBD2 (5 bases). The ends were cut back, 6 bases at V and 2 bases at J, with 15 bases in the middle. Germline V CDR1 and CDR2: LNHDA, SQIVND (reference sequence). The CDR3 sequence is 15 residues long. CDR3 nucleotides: TGTGCCAGTAGAGGACGACTAACGGTCACAGATACGCAGTATTTT. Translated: CASRGRLTVTDTQYF.

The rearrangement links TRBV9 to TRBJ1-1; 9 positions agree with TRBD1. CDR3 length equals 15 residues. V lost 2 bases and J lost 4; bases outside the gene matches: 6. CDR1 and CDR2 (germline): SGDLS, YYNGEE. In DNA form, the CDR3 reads TGTGCCAGCAGCGTGGGTGACAGGGGGTTCACTGAAGCTTTCTTT. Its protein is CASSVGDRGFTEAFF. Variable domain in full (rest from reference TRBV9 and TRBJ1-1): DSGVTQTPKHLITATGQRVTLRCSPRSGDLSVYWYQQSLDQGLQFLIQYYNGEERAKGNILERFSAQQFPDLHSELNLSSLELGDSALYFCASSVGDRGFTEAFFGQGTRLTVV.

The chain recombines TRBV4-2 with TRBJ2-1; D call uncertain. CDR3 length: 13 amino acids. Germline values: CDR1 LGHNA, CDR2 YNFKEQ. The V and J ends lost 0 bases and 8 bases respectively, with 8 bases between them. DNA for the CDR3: TGTGCCAGCAGCCAAGATTCCCCGGATGAGCAGTTCTTC. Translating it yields CASSQDSPDEQFF.

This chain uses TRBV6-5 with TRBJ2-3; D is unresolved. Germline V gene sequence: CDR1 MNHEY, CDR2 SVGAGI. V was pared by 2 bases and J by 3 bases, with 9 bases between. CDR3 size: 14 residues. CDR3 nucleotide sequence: TGTGCCAGCAGTTACGGCAGGATTACAGATACGCAGTATTTT. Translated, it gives CASSYGRITDTQYF.

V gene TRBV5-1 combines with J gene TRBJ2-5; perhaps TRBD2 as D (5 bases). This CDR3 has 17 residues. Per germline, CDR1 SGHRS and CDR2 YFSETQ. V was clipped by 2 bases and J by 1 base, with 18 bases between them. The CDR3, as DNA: TGCGCCAGCAGCTTAGGTCTCCGAGAGCGGCTCCAAGAGACCCAGTACTTC. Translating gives CASSLGLRERLQETQYF.

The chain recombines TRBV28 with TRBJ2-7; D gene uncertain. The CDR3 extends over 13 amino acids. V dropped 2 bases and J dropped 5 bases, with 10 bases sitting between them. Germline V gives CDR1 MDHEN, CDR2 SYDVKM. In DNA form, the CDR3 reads TGTGCCAGCAGTTTACCCCCGCTAGACGAGCAGTACTTC. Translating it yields CASSLPPLDEQYF.

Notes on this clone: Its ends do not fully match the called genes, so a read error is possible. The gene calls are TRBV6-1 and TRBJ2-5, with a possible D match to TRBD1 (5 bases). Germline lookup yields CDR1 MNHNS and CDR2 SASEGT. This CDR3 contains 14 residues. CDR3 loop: CASSEMQGQQTQYF. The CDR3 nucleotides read TGTGCCAGCAGTGAGATGCAGGGCCAACAGACCCAGTACTTC.

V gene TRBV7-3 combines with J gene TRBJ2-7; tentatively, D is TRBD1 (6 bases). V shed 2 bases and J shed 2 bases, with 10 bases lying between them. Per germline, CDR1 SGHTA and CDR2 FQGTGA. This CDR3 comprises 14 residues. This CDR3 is CASSLPDRPYEQYF. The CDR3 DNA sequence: TGTGCCAGCAGCTTACCCGACAGGCCCTACGAGCAGTACTTC.